This passage covers 23 T cell receptor beta chains from one sample sequenced in a study of response to subunit inactivated influenza vaccine. From the RT-PCR reads, TCRdb called clonotypes with MiXCR, one entry per CDR3 protein. The table has 530,000 or so distinct CDR3 sequences, around 25% seen once. This specimen consisted of CD4+ T cells sorted from PBMCs, obtained more than 4 days after vaccination. The receptor source for this set is a man aged 45-65 years who received an inactivated influenza vaccine.

The rearrangement joins TRBV10-3 to TRBJ2-5, with D perhaps given as TRBD1 or TRBD2 (5 bases each). The CDR3 covers 14 residues. Germline assignment: CDR1 ENHRY and CDR2 SYGVKD. The V gene lost 2 bases and the J gene lost 4 bases, with 11 bases spanning the gap. The CDR3 DNA reads as TGTGCCATCAGTGAGGCTGGGGGTCCAGAGACCCAGTACTTC. As protein: CAISEAGGPETQYF.

The J gene is TRBJ1-1, the V gene TRBV7-8, with a tentative D call TRBD1 (6 bases). The CDR3 has 15 amino acids. V was cut by 5 bases and J by 3 bases, with 16 bases left in between. Germline lookup yields CDR1 SGHVS and CDR2 FQNEAQ. The CDR3 loop reads CASSPDRPGDTEAFF. DNA for the CDR3: TGTGCCAGCAGCCCGGACAGACCGGGGGACACTGAAGCTTTCTTT.

This clonotype appeared a few times. This chain connects TRBV4-1 to TRBJ1-2, with 8 bases identical to TRBD1. The CDR3 spans 17 residues. V was clipped by 2 bases and J by 6 bases; unmatched bases: 14. Per the germline V gene, CDR1 is MGHRA and CDR2 is YSYEKL. The chain's CDR3 is CASSQTGTGTAFDGYTF. CDR3 coding DNA: TGCGCCAGCAGCCAAACCGGGACAGGCACCGCCTTTGATGGCTACACCTTC.

This chain uses TRBV4-2 with TRBJ2-2, with 9 bases lining up with TRBD1. CDR3 size: 19 residues. Germline V gene data show CDR1 as LGHNA and CDR2 as YNFKEQ. Germline trimming cut 0 bases from V and 4 bases from J; bases unmatched to any gene: 12. The CDR3 is CASSQDFVRDRDVTGELFF. CDR3 sequence (DNA): TGTGCCAGCAGCCAAGATTTCGTTCGGGACAGGGATGTCACCGGGGAGCTGTTTTTT.

This chain links TRBV29-1 with TRBJ2-1; D call uncertain. With 5 bases removed from V and 5 bases from J, the gap between germline ends came to 10 bases. Per the germline V gene, CDR1 is SQVTM and CDR2 is ANQGSEA. The CDR3 has 12 amino acids. CDR3 in DNA: TGCAGCGTTCGTAGCAACCACAATGAGCAGTTCTTC. As protein: CSVRSNHNEQFF.

V is TRBV4-3 and J is TRBJ1-1, with 7 nucleotides matching TRBD1. CDR3 length: 15 residues. The germline V gene encodes CDR1 LGHNA and CDR2 YSLEER. After removal of 0 bases from V and 4 bases from J, the junction contained 5 bases not matched to a gene. The CDR3 DNA is TGCGCCAGCAGCCAAGATTGGGACAGACCCACTGAAGCTTTCTTT. Its protein is CASSQDWDRPTEAFF.

In its sample, this clonotype was seen a few times. The chain links TRBV20-1 to TRBJ2-5; 12 nucleotides match TRBD2. V shed 3 bases, J shed 1 base, and the junction held 6 bases outside the gene matches. In germline, CDR1 is DFQATT, CDR2 SNEGSKA (reference sequence). The CDR3 totals 16 residues. The DNA for the CDR3 is TGCAGTGCTAGCCCTACTAGCGGGGGGATCCAAGAGACCCAGTACTTC. Protein sequence: CSASPTSGGIQETQYF.

This rearrangement joins TRBV10-2 to TRBJ2-7; D not resolved. Germline CDR1 reads WSHSY; CDR2 reads SAAADI. This CDR3 is built from 13 residues. The V end was cut by 2 bases, the J end by 0 bases, with 5 bases between. The CDR3 here is CASSEARSYEQYF. CDR3 sequence (DNA): TGCGCCAGCAGTGAGGCCCGCTCCTACGAGCAGTACTTC.

This clonotype is a singleton in its sample. J is TRBJ2-2 and V is TRBV29-1; D may be TRBD2 (5 bases). This CDR3 comprises 13 residues. Trimming cost V 8 bases and J 5 bases, with 15 bases left between them. The germline V gene has CDR1 SQVTM and CDR2 ANQGSEA. The CDR3 DNA reads as TGCAGCTCCCTCATAACGGGGACCGGGGAGCTGTTTTTT. As protein: CSSLITGTGELFF.

This clonotype was counted only a few times. The rearrangement uses TRBV7-8 and TRBJ2-7; the D gene is possibly TRBD1 (5 bases). The V gene's germline CDR1 is SGHVS and CDR2 FQNEAQ. V was cut by 3 bases and J by 5 bases, with 11 bases left in between. This CDR3 has 13 residues. The CDR3: CASSFLDRHEQYF. The CDR3 DNA reads TGTGCCAGCAGCTTCCTAGACAGACACGAGCAGTACTTC. The variable domain in full, completed from reference TRBV7-8 and TRBJ2-7, reads GAGVSQSPRYKVAKRGQDVALRCDPISGHVSLFWYQQALGQGPEFLTYFQNEAQLDKSGLPSDRFFAERPEGSVSTLKIQRTQQEDSAVYLCASSFLDRHEQYFGPGTRLTVT.

The CDR3 DNA is TGCAGCGTTGAAGGGACAGGGACCTACGAGCAGTACTTC. Translation gives CSVEGTGTYEQYF. The chain has TRBV29-1 and TRBJ2-7, with 8 positions matching TRBD1. Germline trimming cut 1 base from V and 2 bases from J; bases unmatched to any gene: 1. CDR1 and CDR2 (germline): SQVTM, ANQGSEA. CDR3 length: 13 amino acids.

The sample holds a few counts of this clonotype. The gene calls are TRBV28 and TRBJ1-5; D might be TRBD1 (5 bases). Between the trimmed V and J ends, which lost 3 bases and 2 bases, there was a span of 11 bases. CDR3 length equals 15 residues. CDR1 is MDHEN, CDR2 SYDVKM, per germline. The CDR3 protein is CASSLQGGGNQPQHF. The DNA of the CDR3 is TGTGCCAGCAGTTTGCAGGGAGGTGGCAATCAGCCCCAGCATTTT.

This clonotype was detected ten times or more. This sequence joins TRBV27 and TRBJ1-1; a weak D match, TRBD1 (5 bases). V was trimmed by 1 base and J by 0 bases, leaving 18 bases between them. CDR3 size: 18 residues. Germline CDR1 and CDR2: MNHEY and SMNVEV (reference sequence). The chain's CDR3 is CASSLYWRGRGMNTEAFF. CDR3 bases: TGTGCCAGCAGTTTATATTGGCGTGGGAGGGGCATGAACACTGAAGCTTTCTTT.

This chain uses TRBV7-9 with TRBJ2-7; D is perhaps TRBD1 (5 bases). V lost 5 bases and J 5 bases, leaving 22 bases between the germline ends. The CDR3 has 16 residues. The germline V gene has CDR1 SEHNR and CDR2 FQNEAQ (reference sequence). CDR3 in amino acids: CASSVMPGQGSHEQYF. The CDR3 DNA follows: TGTGCCAGCAGCGTAATGCCGGGCCAGGGATCACACGAGCAGTACTTC.

This clonotype came up a few times. The V and J genes are TRBV11-2 and TRBJ2-7; 9 bases are a match to TRBD1. V lost 1 base and J lost 3; bases outside the gene matches: 7. This CDR3 is built from 16 residues. Germline CDR1 SGHAT, CDR2 FQNNGV. The CDR3 reads CASSLVSPGQGYEQYF. CDR3 nucleotides: TGTGCCAGCAGCTTAGTGTCGCCGGGACAGGGCTACGAGCAGTACTTC.

This clonotype was detected a few times. The rearrangement links TRBV7-2 to TRBJ1-1, with D unclear. This CDR3 is 13 amino acids long. V was pared by 4 bases and J by 8 bases, with 14 bases between. Germline assignment: CDR1 SGHTA and CDR2 FQGNSA. In DNA form, the CDR3 reads TGTGCCAGCAGCTCCGAATTAACCAGGGAAGCTTTCTTT. It specifies CASSSELTREAFF.

This clonotype showed up just a few times. V is TRBV5-1 and J is TRBJ2-7; D possibly matches TRBD1 or TRBD2 (5 bases each). CDR3 length equals 14 residues. The germline CDR1 and CDR2 sequences are SGHRS and YFSETQ. Trimming cost V 2 bases and J 7 bases, with 16 bases left between them. CDR3 sequence reads: CASSLRQPPGEQYF. CDR3 in DNA: TGCGCCAGCAGCTTACGACAGCCCCCGGGGGAGCAGTACTTC.

This clonotype was recorded only once. The rearrangement uses TRBV11-2 and TRBJ2-5; 10 bases are a match to TRBD2. After removal of 6 bases from V and 4 bases from J, the junction contained 17 bases not matched to a gene. The CDR3 runs 18 residues. CDR1 SGHAT and CDR2 FQNNGV come from the germline V gene. The CDR3, as DNA: TGTGCCAGCAGTTCTACCGCAGCGGGGGGGCTGCTGCGAGAGACCCAGTACTTC. This translates into CASSSTAAGGLLRETQYF.

This clonotype occurred a few times. The chain has TRBV7-2 and TRBJ2-3; possibly TRBD2 for D (5 bases). This CDR3 region has 15 residues. CDR1 is SGHTA, CDR2 FQGNSA, per germline. Trimming stripped 5 bases from V and 0 bases from J, with 12 bases between. The CDR3 loop reads CASSPNTRSTDTQYF. The CDR3 nucleotides are TGTGCCAGCAGCCCCAACACTAGAAGCACAGATACGCAGTATTTT. Full variable domain (outside the CDR3, taken from reference TRBV7-2 and TRBJ2-3): GAGVSQSPSNKVTEKGKDVELRCDPISGHTALYWYRQSLGQGLEFLIYFQGNSAPDKSGLPSDRFSAERTGGSVSTLTIQRTQQEDSAVYLCASSPNTRSTDTQYFGPGTRLTVL.

This clonotype came up many times. The chain joins TRBV4-2 to TRBJ2-6, with a weak D call TRBD2 (7 bases). V shed 0 bases and J shed 0 bases, with 15 bases lying between them. This CDR3 contains 19 residues. From germline, CDR1 is LGHNA and CDR2 YNFKEQ. In DNA form, the CDR3 reads TGTGCCAGCAGCCAAGATTGGGGGGGCGACTACTCTGGGGCCAACGTCCTGACTTTC. Translating gives CASSQDWGGDYSGANVLTF.

This sequence joins TRBV5-1 and TRBJ1-1; TRBD1 matches at 8 bases. CDR1 SGHRS and CDR2 YFSETQ come from the germline V gene. The CDR3 has 15 residues. V shed 5 bases and J 4 bases; nucleotides not matched to a gene: 10. CDR3 coding DNA: TGCGCCAGCAGACCTAGACAGGGGAAGGGCACTGAAGCTTTCTTT. Residues: CASRPRQGKGTEAFF. Together with reference TRBV5-1 and TRBJ1-1, the CDR3 gives the full variable domain: KAGVTQTPRYLIKTRGQQVTLSCSPISGHRSVSWYQQTPGQGLQFLFEYFSETQRNKGNFPGRFSGRQFSNSRSEMNVSTLELGDSALYLCASRPRQGKGTEAFFGQGTRLTVV.

This clonotype was observed a handful of times. The chain joins TRBV4-2 to TRBJ2-7; D unresolved. Germline V CDR1 and CDR2: LGHNA, YNFKEQ. CDR3 length equals 13 residues. V dropped 2 bases and J dropped 4 bases, with 9 bases sitting between them. For the CDR3, the DNA is TGTGCCAGCAGCCAACAGACTGAATACGAGCAGTACTTC. Its translation: CASSQQTEYEQYF.

This clonotype was picked up a small number of times. The chain carries TRBV7-9 and TRBJ2-3; 9 bases align to TRBD2. The ends lost 1 base at V and 4 bases at J; junction bases unmatched: 9. In germline, CDR1 is SEHNR, CDR2 FQNEAQ (reference sequence). The CDR3 is made up of 17 amino acids. The CDR3 DNA reads as TGTGCCAGCAGCTTAGGAAGGGGCGGGGGGGCCGCAGATACGCAGTATTTT. Translation: CASSLGRGGGAADTQYF.